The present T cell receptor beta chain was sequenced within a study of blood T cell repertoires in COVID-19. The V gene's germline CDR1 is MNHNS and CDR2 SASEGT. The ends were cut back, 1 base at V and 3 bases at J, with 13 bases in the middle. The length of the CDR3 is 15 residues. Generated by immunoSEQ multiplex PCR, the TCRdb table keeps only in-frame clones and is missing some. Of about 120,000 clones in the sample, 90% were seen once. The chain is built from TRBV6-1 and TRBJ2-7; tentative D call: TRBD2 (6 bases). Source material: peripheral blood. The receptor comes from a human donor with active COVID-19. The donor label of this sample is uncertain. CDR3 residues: CASSEVPGGVYEQYF. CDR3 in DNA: TGTGCCAGCAGTGAAGTGCCTGGAGGGGTCTACGAGCAGTACTTC.